Each of the 30 T cell receptor beta chains below was sequenced from the same sample in a study of blood T cell repertoires in COVID-19 (dated by TCRdb to 2020 to 2022). Preparation of the library involved the immunoSEQ multiplex PCR assay. This is the immuneACCESS table as TCRdb keeps it, with only in-frame sequences that have V and J called. A part of the clones is gone; compared with another copy, unresolved V genes explain less than half, and the rest is unexplained. The sample yields about 300,000 clones; around 89% were counted once. The ten biggest clones cover approximately 4.3% of the sample. Sequencing used peripheral blood. Receptors were obtained from a man between 35 and 55 years old with acute or convalescent COVID-19.

The chain couples TRBV6-6 to TRBJ2-5, with a tentative D call TRBD2 (6 bases). This CDR3 has 15 amino acids. With 7 bases removed from V and 5 bases from J, the gap between germline ends came to 20 bases. Germline V gene lookup returns CDR1 MNHNY and CDR2 SVGAGI (reference sequence). This CDR3 is CASKGAGGNVETQYF. As DNA, the CDR3 is TGTGCCAGCAAAGGGGCTGGGGGGAACGTGGAGACCCAGTACTTC.

This chain joins TRBV7-8 and TRBJ1-5, with D possibly being TRBD1 (6 bases). Per the germline V gene, CDR1 is SGHVS and CDR2 is FQNEAQ. V lost 5 bases and J lost 5, with 22 bases in between. This CDR3 comprises 17 residues. The CDR3 here is CASSPEYRDERDQPQHF. Written as DNA, the CDR3 is TGTGCCAGCAGCCCCGAATACAGGGACGAGAGGGATCAGCCCCAGCATTTT.

The DNA for the CDR3 is TGTGCCTGGAGTCGGGGTCCCTATGGCTACACCTTC. Translated, it gives CAWSRGPYGYTF. The V gene is TRBV30, the J gene TRBJ1-2, with unresolved D. This CDR3 comprises 12 residues. Trimming shortened V by 2 bases and J by 4 bases, and 8 bases separated the two germline ends. Germline V gives CDR1 GTSNPN, CDR2 SVGIG (reference sequence).

The rearrangement links TRBV27 to TRBJ2-7, with 11 bases fitting TRBD1. The length of the CDR3 is 14 residues. Looked up from germline, CDR1 is MNHEY and CDR2 is SMNVEV (reference sequence). The V gene end was trimmed by 5 bases and the J gene end by 4 bases; junction bases not matched to a gene: 4. CDR3 in amino acids: CASSQGTGGYEQYF. The CDR3 DNA reads TGTGCCAGCAGTCAGGGGACAGGGGGGTACGAGCAGTACTTC.

This chain uses TRBV10-1 with TRBJ1-5; possible D gene TRBD1, 6 bases. Trimming took off 5 bases at V and 7 bases at J, with 9 bases between the two ends. The length of the CDR3 is 12 residues. Germline V gene lookup returns CDR1 WNHNN and CDR2 SYGVQD (reference sequence). The CDR3 region has the DNA TGCGCCAGCAGTACAGGGCCCCAGCCCCAGCATTTT. Translating it yields CASSTGPQPQHF.

CDR3 nucleotide sequence: TGTGCCAGCAGCCAAGTCGGTCTTAACTCCTACGAGCAGTACTTC. Translation gives CASSQVGLNSYEQYF. The chain combines TRBV14 with TRBJ2-7; D is undetermined. Germline V gene lookup returns CDR1 SGHDN and CDR2 FVKESK. The CDR3 totals 15 residues. The ends were cut back, 1 base at V and 0 bases at J, with 10 bases in the middle.

The genes are TRBV10-3 and TRBJ2-2, with 10 bases matching TRBD2. In germline, CDR1 is ENHRY, CDR2 SYGVKD. This CDR3 has 14 residues. V was clipped by 7 bases and J by 4 bases; unmatched bases: 3. The CDR3 spells CAIKRGGLTGELFF. The DNA for the CDR3 is TGTGCCATCAAGCGGGGGGGCCTCACCGGGGAGCTGTTTTTT.

This chain uses TRBV10-2 with TRBJ2-7, with 9 bases identical to TRBD2. Germline V gene lookup returns CDR1 WSHSY and CDR2 SAAADI. With 6 bases clipped from V and 5 bases from J, the junction kept 5 bases outside the gene matches. The CDR3 length is 13 residues. The CDR3 nucleotides read TGCGCCAGCAGGGAGCGGGGGGCGGACGAGCAGTACTTC. This encodes CASRERGADEQYF.

The genes are TRBV9 and TRBJ1-2; TRBD1 aligns across 7 bases. J gave up 4 bases and V 1 base, and 4 bases lay outside the gene matches. The germline V gene has CDR1 SGDLS and CDR2 YYNGEE. The CDR3 spans 14 residues. Here the CDR3 reads CASSVTGAGYGYTF. DNA of the CDR3: TGTGCCAGCAGCGTAACAGGGGCTGGCTATGGCTACACCTTC.

V gene TRBV5-1 combines with J gene TRBJ1-6; no firm D call. This CDR3 has 12 amino acids. CDR1 and CDR2 (germline): SGHRS, YFSETQ. The V and J ends lost 0 bases and 11 bases respectively, with 6 bases between them. The CDR3, as DNA: TGCGCCAGCAGCTTGGGAGAGCCACCCCTCCACTTT. Translating gives CASSLGEPPLHF.

The chain is built from TRBV11-2 and TRBJ1-4, with no clear D. The V end was cut by 2 bases, the J end by 8 bases, with 12 bases between. Per the germline V gene, CDR1 is SGHAT and CDR2 is FQNNGV. The CDR3 contains 14 residues. CDR3 nucleotides: TGTGCCAGCAGCTTACGCGGGAAAGACGAAAAACTGTTTTTT. This translates into CASSLRGKDEKLFF. Filled out from reference TRBV11-2 and TRBJ1-4, the complete variable domain reads EAGVAQSPRYKIIEKRQSVAFWCNPISGHATLYWYQQILGQGPKLLIQFQNNGVVDDSQLPKDRFSAERLKGVDSTLKIQPAKLEDSAVYLCASSLRGKDEKLFFGSGTQLSVL.

The chain recombines TRBV12-3 or TRBV12-4 with TRBJ1-1; D gene unclear. This CDR3 is 13 amino acids long. Trimming cost V 5 bases and J 4 bases, with 11 bases left between them. For the CDR3, the DNA is TGTGCCAGCAGTCCGCGGGATTCCACTGAAGCTTTCTTT. Translated: CASSPRDSTEAFF.

This chain links TRBV7-3 with TRBJ1-2, with D possibly TRBD1 on 6 matching bases. The germline V and J ends were trimmed by 0 bases and 13 bases, with 15 bases remaining between them. The V gene's germline CDR1 is SGHTA and CDR2 FQGTGA. The CDR3 extends over 13 amino acids. CDR3 in DNA: TGTGCCAGCAGCTTAACGACAGGAACCCCTCCCACCTTC. As protein: CASSLTTGTPPTF.

The genes are TRBV5-1 and TRBJ2-1; 11 nucleotides align to TRBD1. V lost 3 bases to trimming and J lost 4 bases; unmatched junction nucleotides: 3. This CDR3 is 15 amino acids long. The germline V gene has CDR1 SGHRS and CDR2 YFSETQ. As DNA, the CDR3 is TGCGCCAGCAGCTCTGGACAGGGGGCTTACAATGAGCAGTTCTTC. It translates to CASSSGQGAYNEQFF. The entire variable domain, with the rest obtained from reference TRBV5-1 and TRBJ2-1, is as follows: KAGVTQTPRYLIKTRGQQVTLSCSPISGHRSVSWYQQTPGQGLQFLFEYFSETQRNKGNFPGRFSGRQFSNSRSEMNVSTLELGDSALYLCASSSGQGAYNEQFFGPGTRLTVL.

With respect to this clone: Other DNA variants within this sample encode the same CDR3. The chain employs TRBV19 and TRBJ1-2, with 8 bases that match TRBD1. CDR1 LNHDA and CDR2 SQIVND come from the germline V gene (reference sequence). The trim removed 5 bases at V and 5 bases at J, leaving 1 base unmatched. The CDR3 contains 12 residues. In nucleotides, the CDR3 is TGTGCCAGTAGTTGGACAGGGTATGGCTACACCTTC. This gives the protein CASSWTGYGYTF.

V is TRBV19 and J is TRBJ1-1; D is undetermined. This CDR3 region has 11 residues. Germline lookup yields CDR1 LNHDA and CDR2 SQIVND (reference sequence). V was clipped by 3 bases and J by 9 bases, with 8 bases between them. The DNA of the CDR3 is TGTGCCAGTAGTATTGGCCCGAAAGCTTTCTTT. This translates into CASSIGPKAFF.

The gene calls are TRBV24-1 and TRBJ2-3; 14 nucleotides agree with TRBD2. Germline CDR1 reads KGHDR; CDR2 reads SFDVKD. The CDR3 is made up of 18 amino acids. Trimming cost V 7 bases and J 6 bases; bases outside gene matches: 14. This CDR3 reads CATSTGTSGGLLTDTQYF. The CDR3 DNA is TGTGCCACCAGCACCGGGACTAGCGGGGGACTTCTCACGGATACGCAGTATTTT.

The chain carries TRBV10-3 and TRBJ1-2; tentatively, D is TRBD1 (5 bases). Trimming shortened V by 4 bases and J by 1 base, and 13 bases separated the two germline ends. The CDR3 runs to 15 residues. Germline V CDR1 and CDR2: ENHRY, SYGVKD. Here the CDR3 DNA reads TGTGCCATCAGTGGCGGGGCCGGTTTTAACTATGGCTACACCTTC. This gives the protein CAISGGAGFNYGYTF.

J is TRBJ2-1 and V is TRBV5-6, with a possible D match to TRBD2 (5 bases). The V gene's germline CDR1 is SGHDT and CDR2 YYEEEE. The V end lost 2 bases, the J end lost 0 bases, and 9 bases lay between the germline ends. The CDR3 consists of 15 residues. The CDR3 sequence: CASSFQGSSYNEQFF. The CDR3 nucleotides read TGTGCCAGCAGCTTCCAAGGGAGCTCCTACAATGAGCAGTTCTTC.

In its sample, this clone was seen once. The CDR3 nucleotides read TGTGCCATCAGTGAGGAGGCTTTCAATCAGCCCCAGCATTTT. This codes for CAISEEAFNQPQHF. The rearrangement links TRBV10-3 to TRBJ1-5; D is uncertain. The ends were cut back, 2 bases at V and 3 bases at J, with 8 bases in the middle. Germline CDR1 ENHRY, CDR2 SYGVKD. CDR3 length: 14 residues.

The genes are TRBV4-1 and TRBJ1-4; D is unresolved. This CDR3 spans 13 amino acids. From germline, CDR1 is MGHRA and CDR2 YSYEKL. Trimming removed 2 bases from V and 3 bases from J, with 4 bases in between. The CDR3 coding sequence is TGCGCCAGCAGCCAACTACCTAATGAAAAACTGTTTTTT. This codes for CASSQLPNEKLFF.

The V call is TRBV2, the J call TRBJ1-1; D is uncertain. With 4 bases removed from V and 5 bases from J, the gap between germline ends came to 11 bases. Germline V CDR1 and CDR2: SNHLY, FYNNEI. CDR3 size: 13 residues. CDR3 in amino acids: CASSAWSGTEAFF. As DNA, the CDR3 is TGTGCCAGCAGTGCGTGGTCGGGAACTGAAGCTTTCTTT.

V is TRBV7-9 and J is TRBJ1-1; 8 positions agree with TRBD1. The V and J ends lost 8 bases and 6 bases, in that order; junction bases with no gene match: 5. In germline, CDR1 is SEHNR, CDR2 FQNEAQ (reference sequence). This CDR3 has 12 residues. CDR3 sequence reads: CASSNRGAEAFF. CDR3 DNA: TGTGCCAGCTCCAACAGGGGGGCTGAAGCTTTCTTT.

In DNA, the CDR3 is TGTGCCAGCAGCGTGGGGGCTGCGGACTACACCTTC. Its translation is CASSVGAADYTF. The chain couples TRBV9 to TRBJ1-2; perhaps TRBD1 as D (6 bases). This CDR3 has 12 amino acids. CDR1 is SGDLS, CDR2 YYNGEE, per germline. Between the trimmed V and J ends, which lost 2 bases and 10 bases, there was a span of 12 bases.

CDR3 amino acids: CASSVSRDRDRGEQFF. CDR3 DNA: TGTGCCAGCAGCGTCTCCCGGGACAGGGATCGTGGTGAGCAGTTCTTC. The J gene is TRBJ2-1, the V gene TRBV9; the match to TRBD1 covers 9 bases. The V gene's germline CDR1 is SGDLS and CDR2 YYNGEE. J lost 9 bases, V lost 2 bases, and 12 bases had no gene match. The CDR3 loop spans 16 amino acids.

V usage is TRBV5-1 and J usage is TRBJ2-1; TRBD1 matches 11 bases. This CDR3 comprises 14 residues. The germline CDR1 and CDR2 sequences are SGHRS and YFSETQ. The V gene end was trimmed by 2 bases and the J gene end by 7 bases; junction bases not matched to a gene: 2. The CDR3 DNA reads TGCGCCAGCAGCTTCGGGACAGGGGGGAATGAGCAGTTCTTC. Its translation: CASSFGTGGNEQFF. The whole variable domain, filled in from reference TRBV5-1 and TRBJ2-1, reads KAGVTQTPRYLIKTRGQQVTLSCSPISGHRSVSWYQQTPGQGLQFLFEYFSETQRNKGNFPGRFSGRQFSNSRSEMNVSTLELGDSALYLCASSFGTGGNEQFFGPGTRLTVL.

The V call is TRBV6-5, the J call TRBJ1-2; 7 bases are a match to TRBD1. The V segment lost 5 bases and the J segment 2 bases; nucleotides outside the gene matches: 5. CDR1 is MNHEY and CDR2 is SVGAGI in the germline V gene. The CDR3 contains 14 residues. The DNA for the CDR3 is TGTGCCAGCAGTAGGGACAGATTGAACTATGGCTACACCTTC. Amino acids: CASSRDRLNYGYTF.

The chain uses TRBV7-2 and TRBJ2-3, with TRBD2 matching over 12 bases. The CDR3 consists of 17 residues. The V and J ends lost 5 bases and 5 bases, in that order; junction bases with no gene match: 11. CDR1 and CDR2 (germline): SGHTA, FQGNSA. The CDR3 region is CASSRSPSGGERDTQYF. In DNA, the CDR3 is TGTGCCAGCAGCCGCTCCCCTAGCGGGGGGGAAAGAGATACGCAGTATTTT.

This chain uses TRBV12-3 or TRBV12-4 with TRBJ2-7; TRBD1 agrees at 8 bases. The CDR3 is 12 residues long. J was trimmed by 5 bases and V by 8 bases; bases with no gene match: 5. The CDR3 nucleotides read TGTGCCAGCCGAACCAGGGGGCACGAGCAGTACTTC. Translation: CASRTRGHEQYF.

V usage is TRBV9 and J usage is TRBJ1-1; 8 positions agree with TRBD1. The CDR3 loop spans 15 amino acids. Germline V gene lookup returns CDR1 SGDLS and CDR2 YYNGEE. V shed 0 bases and J 4 bases; nucleotides not matched to a gene: 5. The chain's CDR3 is CASSVASQGATEAFF. As DNA, the CDR3 is TGTGCCAGCAGCGTAGCGTCGCAGGGGGCCACTGAAGCTTTCTTT.